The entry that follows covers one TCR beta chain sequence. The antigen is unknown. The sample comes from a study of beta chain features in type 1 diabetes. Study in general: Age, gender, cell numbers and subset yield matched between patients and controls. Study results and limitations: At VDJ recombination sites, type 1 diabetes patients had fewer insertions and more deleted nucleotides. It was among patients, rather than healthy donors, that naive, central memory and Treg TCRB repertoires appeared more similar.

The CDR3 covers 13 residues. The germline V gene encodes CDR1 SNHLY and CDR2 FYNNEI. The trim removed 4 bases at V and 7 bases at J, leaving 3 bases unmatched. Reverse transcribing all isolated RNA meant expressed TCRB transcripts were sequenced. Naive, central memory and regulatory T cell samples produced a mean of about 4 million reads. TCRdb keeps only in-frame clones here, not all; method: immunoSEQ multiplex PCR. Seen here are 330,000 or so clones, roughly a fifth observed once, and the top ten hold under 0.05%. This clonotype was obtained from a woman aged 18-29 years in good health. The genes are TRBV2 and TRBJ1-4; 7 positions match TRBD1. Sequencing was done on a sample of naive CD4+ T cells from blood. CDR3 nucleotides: TGTGCCAGCAGTGTACAGGGGAGTGAAAAACTGTTTTTT. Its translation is CASSVQGSEKLFF.